The rows below give T cell receptor beta chains drawn from one sample of a study of shared clonotypes between healthy human individuals. TCRdb's table, derived via immunoSEQ multiplex PCR, lists solely in-frame clones and lacks some. This table holds roughly 2.6 million clones, 85% to 95% found once. Sequences were obtained from naive CD4+ T cells sorted from blood. The source is a young man in good health. Each CDR3 is given with its conserved first and last residue.

V gene: TRBV18; CDR3 protein: CASSPSFEQYF
V gene: TRBV28; CDR3 protein: CASSLYPSGGRGDTQYF
V gene: TRBV5-1; CDR3 protein: CASSAGTAREQYF
V gene: TRBV2; CDR3 protein: CASSPDFNQPQHF
V gene: TRBV6-5; CDR3 protein: CATTDSPPDEQYF
V gene: TRBV27; CDR3 protein: CASSLSRPSGRETQYF
V gene: TRBV5-1; CDR3 protein: CASSLTGAHEKLFF
V gene: TRBV5-1; CDR3 protein: CASRLDGLYGYTF
V gene: TRBV5-4; CDR3 protein: CASSLLVGGFTDTQYF
V gene: TRBV19; CDR3 protein: CASQPSGTVNQPQHF
V gene: TRBV4-3; CDR3 protein: CASSQEGPDQKMLAKNIQYF
V gene: TRBV5-5; CDR3 protein: CASSLEDRNYGYTF
V gene: TRBV19; CDR3 protein: CASSTQGAYEQYF
V gene: TRBV4-3; CDR3 protein: CASSQAGPNTGELFF
V gene: TRBV18; CDR3 protein: CASSPPGQGNGNTIYF
V gene: TRBV6-1; CDR3 protein: CASSPEAQTGELFF